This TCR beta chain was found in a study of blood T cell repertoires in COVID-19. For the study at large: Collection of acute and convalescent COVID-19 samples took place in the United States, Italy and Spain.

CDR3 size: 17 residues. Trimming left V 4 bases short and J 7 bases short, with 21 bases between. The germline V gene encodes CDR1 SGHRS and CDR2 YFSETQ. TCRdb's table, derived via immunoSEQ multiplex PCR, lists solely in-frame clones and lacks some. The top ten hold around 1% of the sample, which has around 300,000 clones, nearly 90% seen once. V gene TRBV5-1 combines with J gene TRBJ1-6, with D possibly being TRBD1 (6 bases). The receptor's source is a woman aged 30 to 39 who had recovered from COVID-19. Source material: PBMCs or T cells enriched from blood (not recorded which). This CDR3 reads CASSPEIGTTGNSPLHF. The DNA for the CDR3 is TGCGCCAGCAGCCCGGAGATCGGGACAACAGGCAATTCACCCCTCCACTTT.